Here is one T cell receptor beta chain with its context. This sample is part of a study of identical twins. Trimming at V came to 0 bases and at J to 8 bases, leaving 4 bases not matched to a gene. This CDR3 region has 14 residues. The germline CDR1 and CDR2 sequences are SGHDT and YYEEEE. From the 5' RACE reads, TCRdb called clonotypes with MiXCR, one entry per CDR3 protein. The sample holds about 720,000 distinct CDR3 sequences, roughly 20% seen once. Another study also made use of these data, one on T cells expressing NK-cell markers.

J is TRBJ2-1 and V is TRBV5-6; 8 nucleotides match TRBD1. The clonotype was recovered from a woman under 30 in good health. Sequencing was done on a sample of PBMCs. The CDR3 region is CASSLGTGSDEQFF. CDR3 in DNA: TGTGCCAGCAGCTTGGGGACAGGGAGCGATGAGCAGTTCTTC.